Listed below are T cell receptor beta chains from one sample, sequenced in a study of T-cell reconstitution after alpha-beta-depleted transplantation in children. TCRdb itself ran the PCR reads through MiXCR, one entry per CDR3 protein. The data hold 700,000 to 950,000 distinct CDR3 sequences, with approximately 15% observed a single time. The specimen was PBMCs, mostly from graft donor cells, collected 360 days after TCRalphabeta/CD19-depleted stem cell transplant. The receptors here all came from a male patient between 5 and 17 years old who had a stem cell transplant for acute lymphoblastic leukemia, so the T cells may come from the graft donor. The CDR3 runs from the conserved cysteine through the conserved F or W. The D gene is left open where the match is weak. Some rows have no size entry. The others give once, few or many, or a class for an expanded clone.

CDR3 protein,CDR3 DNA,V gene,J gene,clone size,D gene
CASSSQPGLAGTDTQYF,TGCGCCAGCAGCTCTCAACCGGGACTAGCAGGGACAGATACGCAGTATTTT,TRBV5-1,TRBJ2-3,.,TRBD2
CASSAGLMGGRGLQTGRGANVLTF,TGTGCCAGCAGTGCGGGTCTAATGGGGGGCCGCGGTCTTCAGACAGGGAGGGGGGCCAACGTCCTGACTTTC,TRBV2,TRBJ2-6,.,.
CASSSGTGGVGPPLHF,TGTGCCAGCAGCTCCGGGACAGGGGGTGTAGGACCACCCCTCCACTTT,TRBV7-8,TRBJ1-6,few,TRBD1
CASSWELAGEGDTQYF,TGCGCCAGCAGCTGGGAACTAGCGGGAGAGGGCGATACGCAGTATTTT,TRBV5-1,TRBJ2-3,few,TRBD2
CSASQYLAGDYEQYF,TGCAGTGCTAGCCAGTACCTAGCGGGAGACTACGAGCAGTACTTC,TRBV20-1,TRBJ2-7,few,TRBD2
CASSTRQGATEAFF,TGTGCCAGCAGCACTCGACAGGGGGCCACTGAAGCTTTCTTT,TRBV9,TRBJ1-1,.,TRBD1
CASSPLGFNQPQHF,TGCGCCAGCAGCCCCCTGGGGTTCAATCAGCCCCAGCATTTT,TRBV5-1,TRBJ1-5,.,.
CASSQGQGWWSYEQYF,TGTGCCAGCAGCCAGGGACAGGGTTGGTGGTCCTACGAGCAGTACTTC,TRBV14,TRBJ2-7,.,TRBD1
CASSLSRSFSTDTQYF,TGCGCCAGCAGCTTGTCCCGCTCATTTAGCACAGATACGCAGTATTTT,TRBV5-1,TRBJ2-3,.,.
CASSPPEKGQGTEAFF,TGTGCCAGCAGCCCGCCAGAGAAGGGGCAAGGGACTGAAGCCTTCTTT,TRBV5-5,TRBJ1-1,.,.